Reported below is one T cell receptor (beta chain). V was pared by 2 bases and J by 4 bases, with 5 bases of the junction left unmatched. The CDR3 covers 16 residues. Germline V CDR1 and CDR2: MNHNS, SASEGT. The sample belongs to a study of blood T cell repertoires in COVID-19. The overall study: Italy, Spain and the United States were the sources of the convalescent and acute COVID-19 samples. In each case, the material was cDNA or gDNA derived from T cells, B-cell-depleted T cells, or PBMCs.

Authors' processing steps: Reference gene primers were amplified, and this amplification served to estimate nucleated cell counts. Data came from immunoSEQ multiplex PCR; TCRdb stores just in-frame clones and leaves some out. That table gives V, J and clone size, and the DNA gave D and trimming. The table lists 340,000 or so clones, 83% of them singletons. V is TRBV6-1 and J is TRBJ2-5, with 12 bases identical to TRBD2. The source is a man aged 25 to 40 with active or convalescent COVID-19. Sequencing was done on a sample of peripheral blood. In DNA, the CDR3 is TGTGCCAGCAGTGAACCTAGCGGGAGGGCCGGAGAGACCCAGTACTTC. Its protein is CASSEPSGRAGETQYF.